The 15 T cell receptor beta chains below come from one sample, sequenced in a study of cytomegalovirus exposure and HLA in healthy donors. Vbeta (60) and Jbeta (13) primers were used in the PCR. TCRdb keeps only in-frame clones here, not all; method: immunoSEQ multiplex PCR. The sample has roughly 80,000 clones; more than 75% are singletons. Sequencing was done on a sample of PBMCs. All receptors come from a middle-aged man in good health and CMV-seronegative.

This clone was observed once. The gene calls are TRBV2 and TRBJ2-7, with 8 bases that match TRBD1. There are 16 residues in the CDR3. V dropped 2 bases and J dropped 0; count of bases not matched to a gene: 6. Germline V gene data show CDR1 as SNHLY and CDR2 as FYNNEI. The CDR3 is CASSEPSGGFSYEQYF. In nucleotides, the CDR3 is TGTGCCAGCAGTGAACCGTCAGGGGGCTTCTCCTACGAGCAGTACTTC.

The V call is TRBV6-1, the J call TRBJ1-1, with D hard to call. Germline values: CDR1 MNHNS, CDR2 SASEGT. V gave up 1 base and J gave up 3 bases, with 12 bases separating them. This CDR3 is 15 amino acids long. The CDR3 sequence: CASSEGAGWDTEAFF. CDR3 DNA: TGTGCCAGCAGTGAAGGGGCGGGGTGGGACACTGAAGCTTTCTTT.

V usage is TRBV11-2 and J usage is TRBJ2-1; D is perhaps TRBD1 (5 bases). Germline assignment: CDR1 SGHAT and CDR2 FQNNGV. This CDR3 has 12 residues. V dropped 5 bases and J dropped 10 bases, with 12 bases sitting between them. The CDR3 reads CASSPPPGEQFF. CDR3 DNA sequence: TGTGCCAGCAGCCCACCCCCAGGGGAGCAGTTCTTC.

This clone was seen a handful of times. One junction end disagrees with the germline gene, perhaps due to a read error. The chain couples TRBV5-4 to TRBJ2-7, with 10 positions matching TRBD1. Germline-derived CDR1 and CDR2 are SGHNT and YYREEE (reference sequence). CDR3 length equals 15 residues. CDR3 region: CASSLGQGLSYEQYF. For the CDR3, the DNA is TGTGCCAGCAGTTTGGGACAGGGGTTGTCCTACGAGCAGTACTTC.

This clone was detected only a few times. V usage is TRBV4-1 and J usage is TRBJ2-3; D possibly corresponds to TRBD2 (5 bases). This CDR3 is 14 amino acids long. From germline, CDR1 is MGHRA and CDR2 YSYEKL. Trimming pared 4 bases from V and 2 bases from J, leaving 10 bases between. CDR3 coding DNA: TGCGCCAGCAGCCTATCCGGGGACACAGATACGCAGTATTTT. Translating gives CASSLSGDTDTQYF.

This clone has only a few counts. The chain carries TRBV28 and TRBJ1-1, with a tentative D call TRBD1 (5 bases). CDR1 is MDHEN and CDR2 is SYDVKM in the germline V gene. The CDR3 runs to 14 residues. V shed 8 bases and J shed 4 bases, with 17 bases lying between them. The CDR3 DNA is TGTGCCAGCGGGGGAGGTCAGATGCCCACTGAAGCTTTCTTT. This translates into CASGGGQMPTEAFF.

This chain joins TRBV12-5 and TRBJ2-2, with 8 bases that match TRBD2. The CDR3 loop spans 16 amino acids. Germline CDR1 reads LGHNT; CDR2 reads FRNRAP. V lost 2 bases to trimming and J lost 1 base; unmatched junction nucleotides: 3. This CDR3 reads CASGLSLAGNTGELFF. CDR3 DNA sequence: TGTGCTAGTGGTTTGTCTCTAGCGGGGAACACCGGGGAGCTGTTTTTT.

The gene calls are TRBV5-1 and TRBJ2-1; 10 positions match TRBD2. After removal of 7 bases from V and 8 bases from J, the junction contained 9 bases not matched to a gene. Per the germline V gene, CDR1 is SGHRS and CDR2 is YFSETQ. The CDR3 contains 14 residues. In DNA, the CDR3 is TGCGCCAGCGGCCGTGGGACTAGCGATCATGAGCAGTTCTTC. It is translated as CASGRGTSDHEQFF.

The table lists this clone with a few counts. The V and J genes are TRBV10-2 and TRBJ2-7; D might be TRBD2 (6 bases). The CDR3 sequence is 12 residues long. The V end was cut by 5 bases, the J end by 6 bases, with 11 bases between. Germline V gene sequence: CDR1 WSHSY, CDR2 SAAADI. The CDR3 protein is CASSQMGGEQYF. The CDR3 region has the DNA TGCGCCAGCAGTCAAATGGGGGGCGAGCAGTACTTC.

This clone was observed a single time. V and J are TRBV9 and TRBJ2-2; TRBD2 aligns across 13 bases. Looked up from germline, CDR1 is SGDLS and CDR2 is YYNGEE. The CDR3 runs to 16 residues. Trimming cost V 3 bases and J 8 bases; bases outside gene matches: 7. CDR3 sequence: CASSARLAGGPGELFF. Written as DNA, the CDR3 is TGTGCCAGCAGCGCCCGACTAGCGGGGGGCCCAGGGGAGCTGTTTTTT. Full variable domain (rest looked up from reference TRBV9 and TRBJ2-2): DSGVTQTPKHLITATGQRVTLRCSPRSGDLSVYWYQQSLDQGLQFLIQYYNGEERAKGNILERFSAQQFPDLHSELNLSSLELGDSALYFCASSARLAGGPGELFFGEGSRLTVL.

V and J are TRBV10-3 and TRBJ2-2, with a weak D call TRBD2 (7 bases). Germline V gene sequence: CDR1 ENHRY, CDR2 SYGVKD. Trimming left V 8 bases short and J 7 bases short, with 11 bases between. This CDR3 has 12 amino acids. The CDR3 sequence: CAIPRGRGELFF. CDR3 in DNA: TGTGCCATCCCGCGGGGGCGCGGGGAGCTGTTTTTT.

This chain connects TRBV5-1 to TRBJ1-1, with D maybe TRBD1 (6 bases). Trimming pared 5 bases from V and 1 base from J, leaving 12 bases between. CDR3 length equals 14 residues. Germline V gene lookup returns CDR1 SGHRS and CDR2 YFSETQ. The chain's CDR3 is CASRRSRGNTEAFF. The DNA of the CDR3 is TGCGCCAGCAGGAGAAGCAGGGGGAACACTGAAGCTTTCTTT.

This clone was observed once. The chain recombines TRBV9 with TRBJ1-2; no firm D call. V lost 0 bases to trimming and J lost 4 bases, with 10 bases between them. CDR3 length: 14 amino acids. CDR1 is SGDLS, CDR2 YYNGEE, per germline. The CDR3 here is CASSVGTAGYGYTF. The CDR3 DNA reads TGTGCCAGCAGCGTAGGGACGGCGGGCTATGGCTACACCTTC.

In DNA form, the CDR3 reads TGTGCCAGCAGCTTCCCGAGGGGACAAGAAGAGACCCAGTACTTC. Its protein product is CASSFPRGQEETQYF. The genes are TRBV7-8 and TRBJ2-5, with a tentative D call TRBD1 (6 bases). The V gene's germline CDR1 is SGHVS and CDR2 FQNEAQ. The CDR3 extends over 15 amino acids. The V end was cut by 3 bases, the J end by 3 bases, with 14 bases between.

The chain is built from TRBV10-3 and TRBJ2-5; D may be TRBD2 (6 bases). The length of the CDR3 is 15 residues. Looked up from germline, CDR1 is ENHRY and CDR2 is SYGVKD. V was pared by 1 base and J by 1 base, with 10 bases between. The CDR3 spells CAISEWRGGQETQYF. CDR3 coding DNA: TGTGCCATCAGTGAGTGGAGGGGAGGCCAAGAGACCCAGTACTTC.